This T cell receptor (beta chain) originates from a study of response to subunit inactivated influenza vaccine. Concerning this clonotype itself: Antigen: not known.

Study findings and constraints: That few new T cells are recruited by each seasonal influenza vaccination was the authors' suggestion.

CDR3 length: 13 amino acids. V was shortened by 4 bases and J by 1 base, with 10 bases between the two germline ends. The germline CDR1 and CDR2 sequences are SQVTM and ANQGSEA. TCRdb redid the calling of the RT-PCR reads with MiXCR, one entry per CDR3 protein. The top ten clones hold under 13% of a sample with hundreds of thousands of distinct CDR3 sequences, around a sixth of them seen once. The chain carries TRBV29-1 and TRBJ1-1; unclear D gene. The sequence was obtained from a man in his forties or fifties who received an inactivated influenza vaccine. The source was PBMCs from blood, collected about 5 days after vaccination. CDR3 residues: CSVARMTNTEAFF. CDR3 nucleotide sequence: TGCAGCGTTGCGAGGATGACGAACACTGAAGCTTTCTTT.